This entry features one TCR beta chain sequence. Its antigen is not known. This sample is drawn from a study of CXCR3-negative and CXCR3-positive naive CD8 T cells. Study-wide points: When CXCR3-positive naive cells were set against CXCR3-negative naive cells, the former had more hydrophobic TRB CDR3s. TRBV-TRBJ usage was similar across naive CXCR3 subsets but distinct in memory cells.

Libraries were UMI-labeled 5' RACE TRB cDNA. From its re-call of the 5' RACE reads, TCRdb lists each CDR3 protein once, without DNA. This sample contains some 110,000 distinct CDR3 sequences. CDR3 length equals 16 residues. Germline values: CDR1 MGHRA, CDR2 YSYEKL. The TCR was taken from a human donor in good health. Some clones in this sample may be carry-over from other donors' samples. The sample comprised naive CXCR3+ CD8+ T cells from blood. Subset given: CD45RO-CCR7+CD27+CD95- naive CD8+ T cells expressing CXCR3 (TNR3+). The rearrangement joins TRBV4-1 to TRBJ2-7. CDR3 amino acids: CASSQEGTGSSYEQYF.